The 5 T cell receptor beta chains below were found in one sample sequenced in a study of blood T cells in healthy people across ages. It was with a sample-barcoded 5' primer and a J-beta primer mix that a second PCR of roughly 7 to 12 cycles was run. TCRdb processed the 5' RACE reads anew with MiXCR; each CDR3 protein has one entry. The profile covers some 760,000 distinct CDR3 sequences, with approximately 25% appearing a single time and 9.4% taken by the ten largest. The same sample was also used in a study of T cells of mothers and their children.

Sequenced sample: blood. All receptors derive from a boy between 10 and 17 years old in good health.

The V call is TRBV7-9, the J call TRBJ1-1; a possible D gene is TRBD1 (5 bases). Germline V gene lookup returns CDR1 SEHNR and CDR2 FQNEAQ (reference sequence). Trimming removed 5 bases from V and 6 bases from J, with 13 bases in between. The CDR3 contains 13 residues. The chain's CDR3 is CASSPGHLPEAFF. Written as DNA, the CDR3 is TGTGCCAGCAGCCCCGGACATCTGCCTGAAGCTTTCTTT.

The CDR3 DNA reads as TGCAGCGTTGATGGGGCGGGACTAGCGGGAGTGGGACAAGAGACCCAGTACTTC. As protein: CSVDGAGLAGVGQETQYF. This chain connects TRBV29-1 to TRBJ2-5, with TRBD2 identical over 14 bases. CDR1 and CDR2 (germline): SQVTM, ANQGSEA. The CDR3 loop spans 18 amino acids. V was clipped by 3 bases and J by 2 bases; unmatched bases: 11.

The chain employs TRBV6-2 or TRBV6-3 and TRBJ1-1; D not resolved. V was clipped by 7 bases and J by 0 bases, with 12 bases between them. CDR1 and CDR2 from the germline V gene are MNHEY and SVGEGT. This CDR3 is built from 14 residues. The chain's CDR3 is CASKVFVMNTEAFF. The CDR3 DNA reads TGTGCCAGCAAGGTCTTTGTTATGAACACTGAAGCTTTCTTT.

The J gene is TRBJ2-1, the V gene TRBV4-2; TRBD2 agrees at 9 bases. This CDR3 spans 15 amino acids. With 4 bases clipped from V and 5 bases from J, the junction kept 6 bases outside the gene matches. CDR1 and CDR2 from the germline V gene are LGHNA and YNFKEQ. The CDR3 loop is CASSPGTSLDNEQFF. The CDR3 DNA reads TGTGCCAGCAGCCCCGGGACTAGCTTGGACAATGAGCAGTTCTTC.

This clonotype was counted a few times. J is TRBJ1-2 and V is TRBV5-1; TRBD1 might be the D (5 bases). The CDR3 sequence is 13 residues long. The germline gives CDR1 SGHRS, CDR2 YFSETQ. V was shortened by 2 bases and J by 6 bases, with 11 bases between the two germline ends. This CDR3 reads CASSLQQQDGYTF. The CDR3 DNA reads TGCGCCAGCAGCTTACAGCAACAGGATGGCTACACCTTC.